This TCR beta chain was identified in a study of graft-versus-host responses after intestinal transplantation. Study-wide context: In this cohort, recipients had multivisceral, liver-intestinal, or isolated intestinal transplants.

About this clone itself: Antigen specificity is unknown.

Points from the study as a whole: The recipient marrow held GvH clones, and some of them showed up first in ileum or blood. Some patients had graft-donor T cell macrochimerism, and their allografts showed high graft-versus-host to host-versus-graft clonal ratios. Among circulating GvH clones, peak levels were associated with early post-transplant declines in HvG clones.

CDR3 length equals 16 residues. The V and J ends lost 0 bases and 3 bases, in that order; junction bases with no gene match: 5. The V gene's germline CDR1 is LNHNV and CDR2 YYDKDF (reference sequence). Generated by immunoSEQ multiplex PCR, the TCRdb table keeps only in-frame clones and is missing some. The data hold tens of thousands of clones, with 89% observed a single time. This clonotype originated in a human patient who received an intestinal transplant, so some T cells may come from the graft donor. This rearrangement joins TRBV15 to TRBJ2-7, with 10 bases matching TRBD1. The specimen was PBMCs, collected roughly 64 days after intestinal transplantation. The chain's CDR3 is CATSRDRGTGDYEQYF. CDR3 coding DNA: TGTGCCACCAGCAGAGATCGAGGGACAGGGGACTACGAGCAGTACTTC.